The 13 T cell receptor beta chains below come from one sample, sequenced in a study of T cells after yellow fever vaccination. TCRdb analysed the 5' RACE reads with MiXCR anew, one entry per CDR3 protein. The sample lists more than 95,000 distinct CDR3 sequences; about 7.4% were seen once. The starting material was CD4+ T cells sorted from PBMCs, obtained about 10 days after the first yellow fever vaccination. These receptors came from a man aged 18 to 30 who received the YFV17D yellow fever vaccine.

This clonotype has more than one count but fewer than ten. The chain uses TRBV5-4 and TRBJ2-5; D possibly corresponds to TRBD1 (8 bases). This CDR3 has 15 residues. The germline CDR1 and CDR2 sequences are SGHNT and YYREEE (reference sequence). Trimming left V 4 bases short and J 2 bases short, with 15 bases between. CDR3 protein: CASSGQGGWQETQYF. The CDR3 DNA is TGTGCCAGCAGCGGACAGGGAGGGTGGCAAGAGACCCAGTACTTC.

This clonotype was observed at least ten times. The rearrangement joins TRBV2 to TRBJ1-4; D might be TRBD1 (6 bases). This CDR3 is built from 14 residues. The V end lost 4 bases, the J end lost 7 bases, and 13 bases lay between the germline ends. From germline, CDR1 is SNHLY and CDR2 FYNNEI. CDR3 residues: CASSVQRGFEKLFF. The CDR3 nucleotides read TGTGCCAGCAGTGTTCAGAGGGGGTTTGAAAAACTGTTTTTT.

Many counts were recorded for this clonotype. The chain carries TRBV27 and TRBJ2-1; D remains unclear. There are 14 residues in the CDR3. Trimming took off 1 base at V and 6 bases at J, with 10 bases between the two ends. Germline CDR1 MNHEY, CDR2 SMNVEV (reference sequence). CDR3 sequence: CASSLWALSNEQFF. The CDR3 DNA sequence: TGTGCCAGCAGTTTATGGGCTCTCTCCAATGAGCAGTTCTTC.

This clonotype was observed at least ten times. This chain connects TRBV5-1 to TRBJ2-2; a weak D match, TRBD1 (6 bases). CDR1 SGHRS and CDR2 YFSETQ come from the germline V gene. CDR3 size: 14 residues. The V and J ends lost 2 bases and 5 bases respectively, with 10 bases between them. In DNA form, the CDR3 reads TGCGCCAGCAGCTTACGAACAGGGACCGGGGAGCTGTTTTTT. Protein product: CASSLRTGTGELFF.

This clonotype was detected many times. The V and J genes are TRBV12-3 or TRBV12-4 and TRBJ1-2; D possibly corresponds to TRBD1 (6 bases). The length of the CDR3 is 13 residues. The germline V and J ends were trimmed by 4 bases and 7 bases, with 13 bases remaining between them. The CDR3 reads CASSSEQGFGYTF. Written as DNA, the CDR3 is TGTGCCAGCAGTTCAGAACAGGGTTTTGGCTACACCTTC.

This clonotype was detected many times. The genes are TRBV12-3 or TRBV12-4 and TRBJ1-5; 8 bases match TRBD1. V shed 7 bases, J shed 4 bases, and the junction held 9 bases outside the gene matches. CDR3 size: 15 residues. In DNA, the CDR3 is TGTGCCAGCAATAGGGGGACAGGCGTTAATCAGCCCCAGCATTTT. Translated, it gives CASNRGTGVNQPQHF.

A note on this clonotype: This could be a read error, since a much larger clone is one nucleotide away. J is TRBJ1-5 and V is TRBV12-3 or TRBV12-4, with TRBD1 as a possible D gene (6 bases). The CDR3 runs to 13 residues. CDR3: CTSSNRQVLSQHF. As DNA, the CDR3 is TGTACCAGCAGTAACCGACAGGTCCTGTCCCAGCATTTT.

As regards this clonotype: This may arise from a read error, as a much more abundant clone is one base away. This rearrangement joins TRBV27 to TRBJ2-5, with 12 bases lining up with TRBD2. CDR1 is MNHEY, CDR2 SMNVEV, per germline (reference sequence). With 11 bases clipped from V and 5 bases from J, the junction kept 15 bases outside the gene matches. The CDR3 totals 16 residues. The CDR3 protein is CARSSGGAGLFETQYF. The CDR3, as DNA: TGTGCCCGCTCTAGCGGGGGGGCCGGTTTGTTTGAGACCCAGTACTTC.

This clonotype was seen at least ten times. The V gene is TRBV5-1, the J gene TRBJ1-1; D is uncertain. Trimming took off 1 base at V and 4 bases at J, with 11 bases between the two ends. The CDR3 length is 14 residues. Germline V gene data show CDR1 as SGHRS and CDR2 as YFSETQ. The CDR3 DNA follows: TGCGCCAGCAGCTTGCTGTTAGGGCTCACTGAAGCTTTCTTT. Its protein is CASSLLLGLTEAFF.

The chain uses TRBV7-3 and TRBJ2-3; no definite D call. This CDR3 comprises 13 residues. Germline lookup yields CDR1 SGHTA and CDR2 FQGTGA. V dropped 5 bases and J dropped 2 bases, with 8 bases sitting between them. CDR3 in amino acids: CASSLQTTDTQYF. The CDR3 region has the DNA TGTGCCAGCAGCCTACAGACCACAGATACGCAGTATTTT.

This clonotype has just a few counts. This sequence joins TRBV29-1 and TRBJ1-2; D unclear. This CDR3 region has 10 residues. The V gene's germline CDR1 is SQVTM and CDR2 ANQGSEA. Trimming stripped 5 bases from V and 7 bases from J, with 8 bases between. CDR3 sequence: CSVSQSGYTF. The CDR3 nucleotides read TGCAGCGTTTCCCAGAGTGGCTACACCTTC.

This clonotype was seen ten or more times. This chain links TRBV4-2 with TRBJ2-3, with D unresolved. Trimming cost V 0 bases and J 4 bases, with 11 bases left between them. In germline, CDR1 is LGHNA, CDR2 YNFKEQ. The CDR3 runs to 15 residues. Written as DNA, the CDR3 is TGTGCCAGCAGCCAAGATAGGAGCGACTCAGATACGCAGTATTTT. Residues: CASSQDRSDSDTQYF.

This clonotype appeared many times. This chain connects TRBV15 to TRBJ1-2; no clear D gene. V lost 1 base, J lost 5 bases, and 5 bases lay in between. This CDR3 comprises 12 residues. Germline CDR1 LNHNV, CDR2 YYDKDF (reference sequence). CDR3 DNA sequence: TGTGCCACCAGCAGAGGGCAGTATGGCTACACCTTC. Translation gives CATSRGQYGYTF.